The next 17 T cell receptor beta chains were all read from a single sample in a study of blood T cell repertoires in COVID-19. The table came from immunoSEQ multiplex PCR; TCRdb's copy has only in-frame clones and leaves some out. Of fewer than 40,000 clones listed, over 75% were seen once; the top ten hold 11% to 15%. Sequenced input: peripheral blood. The receptors stem from a man between 60 and 75 years old with active COVID-19.

This rearrangement joins TRBV7-8 to TRBJ1-1, with a weak D call TRBD1 (6 bases). With 5 bases removed from V and 5 bases from J, the gap between germline ends came to 9 bases. The CDR3 is 12 residues long. Germline CDR1 reads SGHVS; CDR2 reads FQNEAQ. CDR3: CASSLTGTEAFF. The DNA of the CDR3 is TGTGCCAGCAGCCTAACAGGGACTGAAGCTTTCTTT.

The rearrangement joins TRBV3-1 (or the pseudogene TRBV3-2) to TRBJ2-1, with 10 bases lining up with TRBD2. J lost 4 bases, V lost 3 bases, and 3 bases had no gene match. The CDR3 totals 15 residues. Germline assignment: CDR1 LGHDT and CDR2 YNNKEL (reference sequence). The CDR3 spells CASSQWTSGYNEQFF. CDR3 nucleotides: TGTGCCAGCAGCCAGTGGACTAGCGGTTACAATGAGCAGTTCTTC.

The J gene is TRBJ2-1, the V gene TRBV6-6; 10 bases line up with TRBD2. Per the germline V gene, CDR1 is MNHNY and CDR2 is SVGAGI (reference sequence). This CDR3 is 21 amino acids long. V dropped 5 bases and J dropped 2; count of bases not matched to a gene: 21. The CDR3 coding sequence is TGTGCCAGCAGTCCCCTCCCCTCCCTAGCGGGAGTCCTTACAGCCTACAATGAGCAGTTCTTC. The encoded protein is CASSPLPSLAGVLTAYNEQFF.

V is TRBV9 and J is TRBJ2-1; 13 nucleotides match TRBD2. Per the germline V gene, CDR1 is SGDLS and CDR2 is YYNGEE. The CDR3 totals 17 residues. Unmatched junction bases numbered 3, after V lost 0 bases and J lost 3 bases. CDR3 amino acids: CASSVAGLAGNYNEQFF. CDR3 sequence (DNA): TGTGCCAGCAGCGTAGCGGGACTAGCGGGAAACTACAATGAGCAGTTCTTC.

This clone was counted between two and nine times. The genes are TRBV28 and TRBJ1-3; D is unclear. Germline values: CDR1 MDHEN, CDR2 SYDVKM. V was trimmed by 4 bases and J by 3 bases, leaving 16 bases between them. This CDR3 spans 16 amino acids. In DNA, the CDR3 is TGTGCCAGCAGTTCCGCTGGTAAGAGGGATGGAAACACCATATATTTT. It specifies CASSSAGKRDGNTIYF.

The chain uses TRBV4-1 and TRBJ1-2, with D possibly TRBD1 on 5 matching bases. The CDR3 extends over 15 amino acids. CDR1 MGHRA and CDR2 YSYEKL come from the germline V gene. V lost 4 bases to trimming and J lost 2 bases, with 14 bases between them. The DNA of the CDR3 is TGCGCCAGCAGCCCCCAAATCGGGGGAAACTATGGCTACACCTTC. Translated: CASSPQIGGNYGYTF.

The rearrangement joins TRBV19 to TRBJ1-1, with 7 nucleotides matching TRBD1. Germline V gene data show CDR1 as LNHDA and CDR2 as SQIVND (reference sequence). The CDR3 extends over 13 amino acids. The junction had 5 bases not matched to a gene; V was cut back by 7 bases and J by 3 bases. CDR3 region: CASNKQGYTEAFF. In nucleotides, the CDR3 is TGTGCCAGTAACAAACAGGGGTACACTGAAGCTTTCTTT.

The chain links TRBV12-3 or TRBV12-4 to TRBJ2-1; D is unclear. V shed 7 bases and J shed 2 bases, with 6 bases lying between them. The CDR3 runs to 12 residues. Here the CDR3 DNA reads TGTGCCAGCACCACTCCCTACAATGAGCAGTTCTTC. Its translation is CASTTPYNEQFF.

J is TRBJ1-4 and V is TRBV9, with 7 bases that match TRBD1. The germline V gene has CDR1 SGDLS and CDR2 YYNGEE. The J segment lost 8 bases and the V segment lost 0 bases, leaving 4 bases of the junction unmatched. The CDR3 spans 14 residues. CDR3 residues: CASSVDRTGEKLFF. The DNA for the CDR3 is TGTGCCAGCAGCGTAGACCGGACAGGCGAAAAACTGTTTTTT.

This clone was counted a single time. The chain uses TRBV3-1 (or the pseudogene TRBV3-2) and TRBJ2-5, with D maybe TRBD2 (7 bases). Germline V CDR1 and CDR2: LGHDT, YNNKEL (reference sequence). V was shortened by 5 bases and J by 2 bases, with 18 bases between the two germline ends. The CDR3 consists of 16 residues. As DNA, the CDR3 is TGTGCCAGCAGCGCGGGAGAGGGGGGAGGACAAGAGACCCAGTACTTC. Translating it yields CASSAGEGGGQETQYF.

This chain connects TRBV7-3 to TRBJ2-7; D is perhaps TRBD2 (7 bases). Germline CDR1 SGHTA, CDR2 FQGTGA. V was shortened by 5 bases and J by 6 bases, with 11 bases between the two germline ends. This CDR3 is 12 amino acids long. Here the CDR3 reads CASSEGGREQYF. CDR3 DNA: TGTGCCAGCAGCGAGGGGGGGCGCGAGCAGTACTTC. Together with reference TRBV7-3 and TRBJ2-7, the CDR3 gives the full variable domain: GAGVSQTPSNKVTEKGKYVELRCDPISGHTALYWYRQSLGQGPEFLIYFQGTGAADDSGLPNDRFFAVRPEGSVSTLKIQRTERGDSAVYLCASSEGGREQYFGPGTRLTVT.

This sequence joins TRBV5-1 and TRBJ1-2; 8 positions match TRBD1. The junction had 2 bases not matched to a gene; V was cut back by 1 base and J by 6 bases. The CDR3 totals 13 residues. Looked up from germline, CDR1 is SGHRS and CDR2 is YFSETQ. The CDR3 nucleotides read TGCGCCAGCAGCTTGTCGGACAGGGATGGCTACACCTTC. This sequence encodes CASSLSDRDGYTF.

CDR3 DNA: TGTGTGTTATTGACTAGCGGACCCTACGAGCAGTACTTC. Its protein product is CVLLTSGPYEQYF. The chain is built from TRBV28 and TRBJ2-7, with 9 bases that match TRBD2. The CDR3 length is 13 residues. Germline V gene data show CDR1 as MDHEN and CDR2 as SYDVKM.

This chain links TRBV19 with TRBJ1-1; no clear D. Trimming stripped 7 bases from V and 0 bases from J, with 9 bases between. CDR1 LNHDA and CDR2 SQIVND come from the germline V gene (reference sequence). The CDR3 covers 13 residues. CDR3 region: CASKVQVNTEAFF. Written as DNA, the CDR3 is TGTGCCAGTAAGGTCCAGGTGAACACTGAAGCTTTCTTT.

The chain links TRBV11-2 to TRBJ2-7; 8 nucleotides agree with TRBD1. V lost 5 bases to trimming and J lost 3 bases; unmatched junction nucleotides: 6. Germline assignment: CDR1 SGHAT and CDR2 FQNNGV. The CDR3 loop spans 14 amino acids. The CDR3 coding sequence is TGTGCCAGCAGCCGACAGGGGTCGAACTACGAGCAGTACTTC. Translated, it gives CASSRQGSNYEQYF. Complete variable domain (other parts from reference TRBV11-2 and TRBJ2-7): EAGVAQSPRYKIIEKRQSVAFWCNPISGHATLYWYQQILGQGPKLLIQFQNNGVVDDSQLPKDRFSAERLKGVDSTLKIQPAKLEDSAVYLCASSRQGSNYEQYFGPGTRLTVT.

In its sample, this clone was seen once. The chain is built from TRBV14 and TRBJ1-2; D gene unclear. This CDR3 region has 15 residues. Germline loops: CDR1 SGHDN, CDR2 FVKESK. V lost 0 bases, J lost 0 bases, and 8 bases lay in between. The CDR3 is CASSQERETNYGYTF. In DNA form, the CDR3 reads TGTGCCAGCAGCCAAGAGCGGGAAACTAACTATGGCTACACCTTC.

This clone was picked up one time. The gene calls are TRBV28 and TRBJ2-7; 11 nucleotides agree with TRBD1. There are 16 residues in the CDR3. V trimming: 3 bases; J trimming: 5 bases; junction bases outside the gene matches: 9. CDR1 and CDR2 (germline): MDHEN, SYDVKM. The CDR3 protein is CASSLGQGGRAHEQYF. CDR3 DNA sequence: TGTGCCAGCAGTTTGGGACAGGGGGGTAGGGCCCACGAGCAGTACTTC.